Only a few counts were recorded for the clone carrying this TCR beta chain. What it binds is not known. With 60 Vbeta and 13 Jbeta primers, the PCR was carried out. Sequencing was performed with immunoSEQ multiplex PCR; in TCRdb, only in-frame clones are kept and a portion is missing. Here the sample spans around 150,000 clones, 82% being singletons. V lost 3 bases to trimming and J lost 7 bases; unmatched junction nucleotides: 3. In germline, CDR1 is MRHNA, CDR2 SNTAGT. This CDR3 contains 15 residues. This sample was taken from a study of cytomegalovirus exposure and HLA in healthy donors. Study as a whole: Earlier results showed some 120 million unique TCR beta sequences derived from about 179 million T cells.

Study-level results: CMV serostatus was the sole immune exposure data available.

The source of this sequence is a girl aged 2 to 9 in good health and CMV-seropositive. Sequenced input: PBMCs. The chain couples TRBV6-4 to TRBJ2-1, with 13 bases aligning to TRBD2. The CDR3 nucleotides read TGTGCCAGCAGTGAAGGACTAGCGGGAGATAATGAGCAGTTCTTC. It translates to CASSEGLAGDNEQFF.